Listed below are T cell receptor beta chains from one sample, sequenced in a study of circulating tumor DNA in untreated peripheral T-cell lymphoma. The data were produced by immunoSEQ multiplex PCR, yet TCRdb's version contains in-frame clones alone and is incomplete. The data show about 580 clones, roughly 89% seen once. The specimen was cell-free DNA from blood serum. Receptors were obtained from a human donor with peripheral T-cell lymphoma. The CDR3 runs from the conserved cysteine through the conserved F or W. The order of the fields is J gene, D gene, clone size, V gene, CDR3 DNA, CDR3 protein. The D gene is left open where the match is weak. A clone size is listed for some rows: how often the clone was seen (once, few, many), or a class if it is expanded.

>TRBJ1-2|TRBD1|-|TRBV7-9
TGTGCCAGCAGCTTAGCAGTGACAGGGCCGGCTTATGGCTACACCTTC
CASSLAVTGPAYGYTF
>TRBJ2-1|-|-|TRBV6-5
TGTGCCAGCACCCGGGGCGCCTACAATGAGCAGTTCTTC
CASTRGAYNEQFF
>TRBJ1-6|-|-|TRBV4-2
TGTGCCAGCAGCCATGAGGATCCGGCAGTCAATTCACCCCTCCACTTT
CASSHEDPAVNSPLHF
>TRBJ2-3|-|-|TRBV11-3
TGTGCCAGCAGCTTGCACTACTCCACCGCCACAGATACGCAGTATTTT
CASSLHYSTATDTQYF
>TRBJ2-7|-|once|TRBV11-2
TGTGCCAGCAGCCCCCTTTCGAGTCTAGCGACCAACGAGCAGTACTTC
CASSPLSSLATNEQYF
>TRBJ2-3|-|once|TRBV28
TGTGCCAGCAGCCGGGACTCAAACACAGATACGCAGTATTTT
CASSRDSNTDTQYF
>TRBJ2-2|-|-|TRBV5-6
TGTGCCAGCAGCTTGGTTGACTCCGAAAACACCGGGGAGCTGTTTTTT
CASSLVDSENTGELFF
>TRBJ1-2|TRBD1|-|TRBV5-4
TGTGCCAGCAGCCCGACAGGGCACTATGGCTACACCTTC
CASSPTGHYGYTF
>TRBJ2-1|TRBD1|-|TRBV9
TGTGCCAGCAGCGACGGCCGACAGGGATTTTACAATGAGCAGTTCTTC
CASSDGRQGFYNEQFF
>TRBJ1-2|-|-|TRBV5-1
TGCGCCAGCAGCTTGGCACGGGACTATGGCTACACCTTC
CASSLARDYGYTF
>TRBJ1-1|-|-|TRBV19
TGTGCCAGTAGGACGGGGGGCGCGCGCACTGAAGCTTTCTTT
CASRTGGARTEAFF
>TRBJ2-7|-|few|TRBV5-1
TGCGCCAGCAGCTTGGCGGGACTCAGCTACGAGCAGTACTTC
CASSLAGLSYEQYF
>TRBJ1-2|-|-|TRBV7-2
TGTGCCAGCAGCGTTCAGGGTTACGGCTACACCTTC
CASSVQGYGYTF
>TRBJ2-3|TRBD2|-|TRBV4-3
TGCGCCAGCAGCCAAGATTGGACTAGCGGCACAGATACGCAGTATTTT
CASSQDWTSGTDTQYF
>TRBJ1-3|TRBD1|-|TRBV9
TGTGCCAGCAGCGGAACAGGGGCGGACACCATATATTTT
CASSGTGADTIYF
>TRBJ2-2|TRBD1|-|TRBV19
TGTGCCAGTAGTGTCCGGGACAGGAACACCGGGGAGCTGTTTTTT
CASSVRDRNTGELFF